The rows below give T cell receptor beta chains drawn from one sample of a study of technical replicates of blood from four donors. Here immunoSEQ multiplex PCR was the method, and the copy in TCRdb shows in-frame clones only, minus some. The table records nearly 70,000 clones, roughly 92% of them present only once. The material sequenced was T cells isolated from PBMCs. The source is a human donor in good health. Both conserved end residues are part of each CDR3. D genes are given only for firm matches. Expanded clones are given a class, and other clones once, few, many or no size at all.

TRBJ1-1 TRBD1 TRBV7-3 - CASSPTGLSEAFF TGTGCCAGCAGTCCGACAGGGCTGTCTGAAGCTTTCTTT
TRBJ1-5 TRBD1 TRBV28 - CASSLWRTGGHQPQHF TGTGCCAGCAGTTTATGGAGGACAGGGGGGCATCAGCCCCAGCATTTT
TRBJ2-7 - TRBV7-2 - CASSLAGDYEQYF TGTGCCAGCAGCTTAGCGGGAGACTACGAGCAGTACTTC
TRBJ1-2 - TRBV6-5 - CASSYEAGYGYTF TGTGCCAGCAGTTACGAGGCGGGGTATGGCTACACCTTC
TRBJ1-2 - TRBV5-4 - CASRSTGYGYTF TGTGCCAGCAGATCCACAGGCTATGGCTACACCTTC
TRBJ2-3 - TRBV7-8 - CASSFKPLDTQYF TGTGCCAGCAGCTTCAAGCCGTTAGATACGCAGTATTTT
TRBJ2-2 TRBD1 TRBV4-1 few CASSHIGQGPTGELFF TGCGCCAGCAGCCATATCGGACAGGGCCCCACCGGGGAGCTGTTTTTT
TRBJ2-3 TRBD1 TRBV5-4 - CASSEPPGGRPDTQYF TGTGCCAGCAGCGAACCCCCAGGGGGAAGACCCGATACGCAGTATTTT
TRBJ2-7 - TRBV5-4 - CASSLSGYEQYF TGTGCCAGCTCTCTTTCCGGCTACGAGCAGTACTTC
TRBJ1-5 TRBD1 TRBV19 - CASHLGQGINQPQHF TGTGCCAGCCATCTGGGACAGGGGATCAATCAGCCCCAGCATTTT
TRBJ2-7 - TRBV10-3 once CAIRTTGNEQYF TGTGCCATCAGGACCACAGGGAACGAGCAGTACTTC
TRBJ1-1 - TRBV6-1 - CASSEVITEEAFF TGTGCCAGCAGTGAAGTAATAACAGAAGAAGCTTTCTTT
TRBJ2-7 - TRBV7-9 - CASSWGWGEQYF TGTGCCAGCAGTTGGGGCTGGGGCGAGCAGTACTTC
TRBJ2-1 TRBD2 TRBV27 - CASSWLTSGSGNEQFF TGTGCCAGCAGTTGGCTGACTAGCGGGAGTGGCAATGAGCAGTTCTTC
TRBJ1-4 - TRBV2 - CASRSRGGNEKLFF TGTGCCAGCAGGTCCCGAGGAGGCAATGAAAAACTGTTTTTT
TRBJ1-3 TRBD1 TRBV5-6 - CASRFTGTGGSSGNTIYF TGTGCCAGCAGATTCACCGGGACAGGGGGGAGTTCTGGAAACACCATATATTTT
TRBJ2-7 TRBD1 TRBV27 - CASSLGDRGYEQYF TGTGCCAGCAGTTTGGGGGACAGGGGCTACGAGCAGTACTTC
TRBJ2-7 - TRBV18 - CASSQGLRTYEQYF TGTGCCAGCTCACAGGGGCTGCGGACCTACGAGCAGTACTTC
TRBJ2-1 - TRBV4-2 - CASSQVEVSEQFF TGTGCCAGCAGCCAAGTCGAGGTCAGTGAGCAGTTCTTC
TRBJ2-3 - TRBV29-1 - CSVSPARSRTDTQYF TGCAGCGTTTCCCCCGCTAGGTCCCGGACAGATACGCAGTATTTT
TRBJ2-3 - TRBV5-1 - CASSLEGGDSLYTDTQYF TGCGCCAGCAGCTTGGAGGGGGGGGACTCCCTATATACAGATACGCAGTATTTT
TRBJ1-2 - TRBV5-6 - CASSPGYPPYTF TGTGCCAGCAGTCCGGGGTACCCCCCTTACACCTTC
TRBJ2-3 - TRBV29-1 - CSVEGEIGRWDTQYF TGCAGCGTTGAAGGGGAGATAGGAAGGTGGGATACGCAGTATTTT
TRBJ1-5 - TRBV19 few CASSIGEWVYSNQPQHF TGTGCCAGTAGTATAGGGGAGTGGGTCTATAGCAATCAGCCCCAGCATTTT
TRBJ2-3 - TRBV9 - CASSVQGGGTTDTQYF TGTGCCAGCAGCGTACAGGGCGGAGGGACGACAGATACGCAGTATTTT
TRBJ1-1 - TRBV29-1 - CSVGHGTEAFF TGCAGCGTTGGACACGGCACTGAAGCTTTCTTT
TRBJ1-1 - TRBV4-1 - CASSHYSGRNTEAFF TGCGCCAGCAGCCACTACAGCGGGAGGAACACTGAAGCTTTCTTT
TRBJ1-4 - TRBV11-3 - CASSFRLGKLFF TGTGCCAGCAGCTTCAGACTGGGAAAACTGTTTTTT
TRBJ2-1 TRBD2 TRBV27 - CASSLVAGGINEQFF TGTGCCAGCAGTTTAGTAGCGGGAGGGATCAATGAGCAGTTCTTC
TRBJ1-5 TRBD1 TRBV6-1 - CASSPGQGSIQPQHF TGTGCCAGCAGCCCGGGACAGGGATCGATCCAGCCCCAGCATTTT
TRBJ1-4 TRBD1 TRBV7-9 - CASSFWTGGDEKLFF TGTGCCAGCAGCTTCTGGACAGGGGGAGACGAAAAACTGTTTTTT
TRBJ1-1 TRBD1 TRBV28 - CASSSWTGSDTEAFF TGTGCCAGCAGTTCCTGGACAGGGTCGGACACTGAAGCTTTCTTT
TRBJ2-7 TRBD2 TRBV4-1 - CASSQGAPGLADYEQYF TGCGCCAGCAGCCAAGGCGCTCCGGGACTAGCGGACTACGAGCAGTACTTC
TRBJ1-1 - TRBV30 - CAWSLGENTEAFF TGTGCCTGGAGTCTAGGGGAAAACACTGAAGCTTTCTTT
TRBJ2-2 TRBD2 TRBV4-1 once CASSLRTSGNGELFF TGCGCCAGCAGCCTTAGGACTAGCGGGAACGGGGAGCTGTTTTTT
TRBJ2-1 - TRBV10-3 - CALSGGNEQFF TGTGCCCTCAGTGGAGGGAATGAGCAGTTCTTC
TRBJ1-1 - TRBV5-1 few CASSLNMNTEAFF TGCGCCAGCAGCTTGAACATGAACACTGAAGCTTTCTTT
TRBJ2-7 - TRBV5-1 - CASSLKGDYGEQYF TGCGCCAGCAGCTTGAAGGGAGACTACGGGGAGCAGTACTTC
TRBJ2-1 TRBD2 TRBV2 - CASSASTSGMFNEQFF TGTGCCAGCAGTGCCTCGACTAGCGGGATGTTCAATGAGCAGTTCTTC
TRBJ2-7 TRBD1 TRBV7-2 - CASRRDRGGYEQYF TGTGCCAGCAGACGGGACAGGGGGGGGTACGAGCAGTACTTC